These 22 T cell receptor beta chains originate from one sample sequenced in a study of T cells expressing NK-cell markers. Following a re-call of the 5' RACE reads, TCRdb has one entry per CDR3 protein and lacks DNA. The sample's table shows 150,000 to 180,000 distinct CDR3 sequences. The sequencing sample was made of blood T cells: a sorted CD56 or NKG2C T cell subset, CD4+ or CD8+ T cells, or bulk PBMC T cells (not recorded which). The receptor set was obtained from a woman in her 50s in good health.

J is TRBJ2-1 and V is TRBV27; TCRdb's assignment of TRBD2 cannot be checked, as there is no DNA. Germline CDR1 MNHEY, CDR2 SMNVEV (reference sequence). CDR3 length equals 16 residues. The CDR3 protein is CASSLTSGSLGNEQFF.

This sequence joins TRBV5-6 and TRBJ2-1; lacking DNA, the TRBD2 call made by TCRdb goes unchecked. This CDR3 region has 16 residues. Germline V gene sequence: CDR1 SGHDT, CDR2 YYEEEE. The CDR3 loop is CASSLAWGSGNYEQFF.

The chain carries TRBV24-1 and TRBJ2-1; the TCRdb D gene call, TRBD2, has no DNA to confirm it. Germline CDR1 and CDR2: KGHDR and SFDVKD. The CDR3 loop spans 15 amino acids. The CDR3 reads CATSERAGGYNEQFF.

V is TRBV5-6 and J is TRBJ2-2; TCRdb proposes TRBD2, but this gene call is untestable without DNA. Germline V CDR1 and CDR2: SGHDT, YYEEEE. This CDR3 contains 20 residues. CDR3 protein: CASSLILMLAGGSNTGELFF.

The rearrangement uses TRBV12-3 or TRBV12-4 and TRBJ1-5; the TRBD1 assignment by TCRdb is unverifiable without DNA. The CDR3 sequence is 15 residues long. The CDR3 here is CASSLAGRGGQPQHF.

The V call is TRBV24-1, the J call TRBJ2-1; no DNA is available, so the TRBD2 call from TCRdb remains unchecked. The CDR3 contains 20 residues. The germline V gene has CDR1 KGHDR and CDR2 SFDVKD. CDR3 protein: CATSDNESSGRASSYNEQFF.

J is TRBJ1-1 and V is TRBV5-6. This CDR3 comprises 13 residues. Germline lookup yields CDR1 SGHDT and CDR2 YYEEEE. Here the CDR3 reads CASSFRQATEAFF. Supplemented by reference TRBV5-6 and TRBJ1-1, the full variable domain reads DAGVTQSPTHLIKTRGQQVTLRCSPKSGHDTVSWYQQALGQGPQFIFQYYEEEERQRGNFPDRFSGHQFPNYSSELNVNALLLGDSALYLCASSFRQATEAFFGQGTRLTVV.

The chain has TRBV12-3 or TRBV12-4 and TRBJ1-5; TCRdb returns TRBD1, unconfirmable since there is no DNA. This CDR3 spans 14 amino acids. The CDR3 protein is CASSLGGGGQPQHF.

V usage is TRBV6-6 and J usage is TRBJ2-2; the TCRdb D gene call, TRBD2, has no DNA to confirm it. The CDR3 sequence is 16 residues long. Germline CDR1 and CDR2: MNHNY and SVGAGI (reference sequence). The CDR3 reads CASSYSIAGAGGELFF.

The V gene is TRBV11-2, the J gene TRBJ2-3. This CDR3 contains 16 residues. Germline CDR1 is SGHAT and CDR2 is FQNNGV. The CDR3 loop reads CASRRLGSLFTDTQYF. The variable domain in full, with the rest retrieved from reference TRBV11-2 and TRBJ2-3, is EAGVAQSPRYKIIEKRQSVAFWCNPISGHATLYWYQQILGQGPKLLIQFQNNGVVDDSQLPKDRFSAERLKGVDSTLKIQPAKLEDSAVYLCASRRLGSLFTDTQYFGPGTRLTVL.

The chain is built from TRBV7-6 and TRBJ1-6; TCRdb returns TRBD1, unconfirmable since there is no DNA. The CDR3 loop spans 12 amino acids. Looked up from germline, CDR1 is SGHVS and CDR2 is FNYEAQ. CDR3 residues: CASSLGSPPLHF.

This chain joins TRBV20-1 and TRBJ2-4; the D gene TCRdb calls, TRBD1, cannot be checked with no DNA. This CDR3 region has 17 residues. The V gene's germline CDR1 is DFQATT and CDR2 SNEGSKA (reference sequence). The chain's CDR3 is CSAESLSGNLAKNIQYF.

The V and J genes are TRBV9 and TRBJ2-1. The CDR3 has 15 residues. The germline V gene encodes CDR1 SGDLS and CDR2 YYNGEE. Here the CDR3 reads CASSLDYRSYNEQFF. The full variable domain, completed using reference TRBV9 and TRBJ2-1, is DSGVTQTPKHLITATGQRVTLRCSPRSGDLSVYWYQQSLDQGLQFLIQYYNGEERAKGNILERFSAQQFPDLHSELNLSSLELGDSALYFCASSLDYRSYNEQFFGPGTRLTVL.

V gene TRBV29-1 combines with J gene TRBJ2-1; absent DNA, TCRdb's TRBD1 call cannot be checked. The germline gives CDR1 SQVTM, CDR2 ANQGSEA. This CDR3 contains 14 residues. The CDR3 loop reads CSVEQGGKYNEQFF.

Here the CDR3 reads CASSEGQVYGYTF. The chain carries TRBV25-1 and TRBJ1-2; TCRdb designates TRBD1, a call that cannot be tested without DNA. Germline V CDR1 and CDR2: MGHDK, SYGVNS. The CDR3 spans 13 residues.

This sequence joins TRBV4-2 and TRBJ2-1; no DNA is available, so the TRBD1 call from TCRdb remains unchecked. This CDR3 has 17 amino acids. Germline V gene data show CDR1 as LGHNA and CDR2 as YNFKEQ. The CDR3 sequence: CASSQDSTGPSYNEQFF.

The chain employs TRBV12-3 or TRBV12-4 and TRBJ2-4; the TCRdb D gene call, TRBD2, has no DNA to confirm it. CDR3 length: 17 residues. CDR3 protein: CASSPSGISGAKNIQYF.

This sequence joins TRBV4-1 and TRBJ1-6; absent DNA, TCRdb's TRBD1 call cannot be checked. The CDR3 has 15 amino acids. The V gene's germline CDR1 is MGHRA and CDR2 YSYEKL. The CDR3 reads CASTYRAEVNSPLHF.

This chain connects TRBV12-3 or TRBV12-4 to TRBJ2-7; TCRdb lists TRBD2, though no DNA is available to test this call. This CDR3 is 13 amino acids long. CDR3 residues: CASTTSYAYEQYF.

V usage is TRBV5-6 and J usage is TRBJ2-1. This CDR3 is built from 12 residues. The V gene's germline CDR1 is SGHDT and CDR2 YYEEEE. The CDR3 loop reads CASSLWRNEQFF.

The V call is TRBV3-1, the J call TRBJ2-1; TCRdb selects TRBD2, and the lack of DNA leaves this call unchecked. Germline CDR1 and CDR2: LGHDT and YNNKEL (reference sequence). This CDR3 is built from 19 residues. The CDR3 sequence: CASSRDLGLAGVGYNEQFF.

CDR3 in amino acids: CSVEDWSSYNEQFF. The chain employs TRBV29-1 and TRBJ2-1. Looked up from germline, CDR1 is SQVTM and CDR2 is ANQGSEA. This CDR3 is built from 14 residues.